A selection of T cell receptor beta chains follows, all from one sample in a study of T cell repertoires in cytomegalovirus infection. From the reads, TCRdb called clonotypes with MiXCR, one entry per CDR3 protein. Among fewer than 250,000 distinct CDR3 sequences listed, over 9% were seen once. Sequencing used PBMCs. Every receptor here comes from a human donor in good health (CMV status not recorded). Some clones in this sample may be carry-over from other donors' samples. Both conserved end residues are part of each CDR3.

TRBV7-2	TRBJ2-1	CASSPPPGRFNEQFF
TRBV10-3	TRBJ2-1	CAISSVGTGGNEQFF
TRBV19	TRBJ2-7	CASSRDKGYEQYF
TRBV7-9	TRBJ1-1	CASSSPYTEAFF
TRBV5-6	TRBJ1-5	CASSFRGISNQPQHF
TRBV7-9	TRBJ1-1	CASSLALGRRSEAFF
TRBV9	TRBJ2-7	CASSPTGLTYEQYF
TRBV7-2	TRBJ1-3	CASSFGDSVNTIYF
TRBV20-1	TRBJ2-7	CSARGDTKREQYF
TRBV7-2	TRBJ1-1	CASSYGGQPSVAFF
TRBV5-1	TRBJ2-7	CASRPGTGGYEQYF
TRBV5-1	TRBJ2-7	CASSLVGTGAYEQYF
TRBV7-9	TRBJ2-3	CASSLPRRLGDTQYF
TRBV18	TRBJ2-5	CASSPGAGGSGETQYF
TRBV5-5	TRBJ1-3	CASSLYGQGGNTIYF
TRBV6-2/TRBV6-3	TRBJ1-2	CASSYAGVPGGYTF
TRBV19	TRBJ2-1	CASSIDGDYNEQFF
TRBV20-1	TRBJ2-5	CSAEGSQETQYF
TRBV18	TRBJ2-2	CASSPEVPGTGELFF
TRBV20-1	TRBJ2-5	CSASLAGLQETQYF
TRBV7-2	TRBJ1-1	CASSMDRGSAFF
TRBV7-2	TRBJ2-7	CASSSGLAGDEQYF
TRBV20-1	TRBJ1-1	CSARKQLNTEAFF
TRBV19	TRBJ1-1	CASSMNEGSEAFF
TRBV7-2	TRBJ1-6	CASSRSYNSPLHF
TRBV20-1	TRBJ1-3	CSALVQGNTIYF
TRBV6-2/TRBV6-3	TRBJ2-7	CASSYLSSYEQYF
TRBV7-3	TRBJ2-6	CASSLLTGANVLTF
TRBV11-2	TRBJ2-5	CASSLRWGQRMYQETQYF
TRBV28	TRBJ2-3	CASSLKLWTDTQYF
TRBV20-1	TRBJ2-7	CSARGDRVSYEQYF
TRBV6-2/TRBV6-3	TRBJ2-7	CASRTGTGAYEQYF
TRBV20-1	TRBJ2-7	CSATPPGAIHEQYF
TRBV7-9	TRBJ1-4	CASSPTTVINEKLFF
TRBV11-2	TRBJ1-5	CASSLGGGHQPQHF
TRBV29-1	TRBJ2-3	CSDRQGSTDTQYF
TRBV14	TRBJ1-2	CASSRPGQLYGYTF
TRBV14	TRBJ1-1	CASSHARGMNTEAFF
TRBV7-2	TRBJ2-2	CASTSTGTTNTGELFF
TRBV12-3/TRBV12-4	TRBJ1-4	CASSLIREGKEKLFF
TRBV29-1	TRBJ2-7	CSVGGQGYEQYF